One sample yielded the 15 T cell receptor beta chains listed below, sequenced in a study of blood T cell repertoires in COVID-19. Measured with immunoSEQ multiplex PCR; TCRdb has only the in-frame clones, and not every one. Of approximately 40,000 clones listed, more than 85% are singletons. Specimen: peripheral blood. The receptors were gathered from an elderly woman with acute or convalescent COVID-19.

Here the CDR3 DNA reads TGCGCCAGCAGCCAAGGGGGGGGGCCCTTCTATGGCTACACCTTC. It specifies CASSQGGGPFYGYTF. The chain recombines TRBV4-1 with TRBJ1-2; possibly TRBD1 for D (6 bases). V was cut by 1 base and J by 4 bases, with 13 bases left in between. CDR1 and CDR2 (germline): MGHRA, YSYEKL. This CDR3 is 15 amino acids long.

V and J are TRBV9 and TRBJ2-1; 10 bases match TRBD2. J was trimmed by 5 bases and V by 2 bases; bases with no gene match: 7. The germline V gene has CDR1 SGDLS and CDR2 YYNGEE. This CDR3 is built from 16 residues. CDR3 loop: CASSVGLAGANNEQFF. The CDR3 DNA reads as TGTGCCAGCAGCGTTGGGCTAGCGGGGGCTAACAATGAGCAGTTCTTC.

The chain links TRBV18 to TRBJ2-7, with TRBD2 matching 11 bases. With 2 bases clipped from V and 3 bases from J, the junction kept 0 bases outside the gene matches. CDR1 is KGHSH, CDR2 LQKENI, per germline. The CDR3 length is 14 residues. This CDR3 reads CASSPGTSGYEQYF. CDR3 sequence (DNA): TGTGCCAGCTCACCAGGGACTAGCGGCTACGAGCAGTACTTC.

The rearrangement links TRBV9 to TRBJ1-4; possible D gene TRBD1, 5 bases. V lost 0 bases and J lost 4, with 13 bases in between. The CDR3 sequence is 16 residues long. Germline CDR1 reads SGDLS; CDR2 reads YYNGEE. CDR3 loop: CASSVGRANLNEKLFF. The CDR3 nucleotides read TGTGCCAGCAGCGTAGGCAGGGCTAACCTTAATGAAAAACTGTTTTTT. Together with reference TRBV9 and TRBJ1-4, the CDR3 gives the full variable domain: DSGVTQTPKHLITATGQRVTLRCSPRSGDLSVYWYQQSLDQGLQFLIQYYNGEERAKGNILERFSAQQFPDLHSELNLSSLELGDSALYFCASSVGRANLNEKLFFGSGTQLSVL.

The chain is built from TRBV18 and TRBJ1-1; 7 bases line up with TRBD1. The CDR3 loop spans 14 amino acids. Germline CDR1 KGHSH, CDR2 LQKENI. V lost 3 bases, J lost 5 bases, and 6 bases stayed unmatched. Here the CDR3 DNA reads TGTGCCAGCTCACCCGTTACAGGGGAAACTGAAGCTTTCTTT. The encoded protein is CASSPVTGETEAFF.

In DNA form, the CDR3 reads TGTGCCAGCAGCCCAGGTGGCGGGGGGCCGCCACAGCAGTACTTC. This gives the protein CASSPGGGGPPQQYF. The chain uses TRBV5-4 and TRBJ2-7; 8 nucleotides match TRBD2. From germline, CDR1 is SGHNT and CDR2 YYREEE (reference sequence). V shed 4 bases and J 8 bases; nucleotides not matched to a gene: 14. This CDR3 is 15 amino acids long. The variable domain in full, with the rest retrieved from reference TRBV5-4 and TRBJ2-7, is ETGVTQSPTHLIKTRGQQVTLRCSSQSGHNTVSWYQQALGQGPQFIFQYYREEENGRGNFPPRFSGLQFPNYSSELNVNALELDDSALYLCASSPGGGGPPQQYFGPGTRLTVT.

V gene TRBV7-9 combines with J gene TRBJ1-1; 10 positions agree with TRBD1. With 8 bases clipped from V and 2 bases from J, the junction kept 5 bases outside the gene matches. This CDR3 has 14 residues. CDR1 is SEHNR and CDR2 is FQNEAQ in the germline V gene (reference sequence). The CDR3 DNA follows: TGTGCCAGCGCCCGGGACAGGGGAAACACTGAAGCTTTCTTT. The encoded protein is CASARDRGNTEAFF.

The count of this clone is one. CDR3 loop: CAWSVQANTEAFF. The CDR3 DNA reads as TGTGCCTGGAGTGTACAGGCGAACACTGAAGCTTTCTTT. The gene calls are TRBV30 and TRBJ1-1; possibly TRBD1 for D (5 bases). This CDR3 region has 13 residues. Germline loops: CDR1 GTSNPN, CDR2 SVGIG (reference sequence). Trimming took 0 bases from V and 1 from J, leaving 6 bases between them.

The gene calls are TRBV30 and TRBJ2-7, with TRBD2 matching 9 bases. This CDR3 is built from 12 residues. Losses at the gene ends were 3 bases for V and 7 bases for J; bases not matched to a gene: 4. Per germline, CDR1 GTSNPN and CDR2 SVGIG (reference sequence). CDR3 coding DNA: TGTGCCTGGAGGGGACTAGCCGGTGAGCAGTACTTC. Translation gives CAWRGLAGEQYF.

The J gene is TRBJ1-5, the V gene TRBV27, with 10 bases lining up with TRBD1. Germline V lookup: CDR1 MNHEY, CDR2 SMNVEV (reference sequence). V dropped 8 bases and J dropped 5; count of bases not matched to a gene: 9. The CDR3 covers 15 residues. The CDR3 loop reads CASGIWDRGHQPQHF. CDR3 nucleotide sequence: TGTGCCAGCGGGATCTGGGACAGGGGTCATCAGCCCCAGCATTTT.

The chain is built from TRBV3-1 (or the pseudogene TRBV3-2) and TRBJ2-3; TRBD2 aligns across 9 bases. CDR3 length equals 16 residues. Germline trimming cut 1 base from V and 7 bases from J; bases unmatched to any gene: 9. The germline V gene has CDR1 LGHDT and CDR2 YNNKEL (reference sequence). For the CDR3, the DNA is TGTGCCAGCAGCCAAGCGGCAGGGACTAGCCTTAATACGCAGTATTTT. This encodes CASSQAAGTSLNTQYF.

The genes are TRBV7-9 and TRBJ2-7; 8 positions match TRBD2. Germline assignment: CDR1 SEHNR and CDR2 FQNEAQ (reference sequence). Trimming at V came to 2 bases and at J to 10 bases, leaving 7 bases not matched to a gene. There are 13 residues in the CDR3. CDR3 nucleotides: TGTGCCAGCAGCTTACTAGCGGGTATGGAACAGTACTTC. It is translated as CASSLLAGMEQYF. The whole variable domain, remainder taken from reference TRBV7-9 and TRBJ2-7, is DTGVSQNPRHKITKRGQNVTFRCDPISEHNRLYWYRQTLGQGPEFLTYFQNEAQLEKSRLLSDRFSAERPKGSFSTLEIQRTEQGDSAMYLCASSLLAGMEQYFGPGTRLTVT.

The rearrangement uses TRBV10-3 and TRBJ1-2; 9 bases map to TRBD1. V lost 3 bases, J lost 0 bases, and 2 bases stayed unmatched. This CDR3 region has 15 residues. Germline-derived CDR1 and CDR2 are ENHRY and SYGVKD. CDR3 nucleotide sequence: TGTGCCATCAGTGAAAGACAGGGGGCTAACTATGGCTACACCTTC. Amino acids: CAISERQGANYGYTF.

This rearrangement joins TRBV5-6 to TRBJ1-6, with 12 positions matching TRBD1. Germline lookup yields CDR1 SGHDT and CDR2 YYEEEE. Trimming removed 4 bases from V and 10 bases from J; junction bases left unmatched: 12. This CDR3 has 17 amino acids. The CDR3 coding sequence is TGTGCCAGCAGCCCCGGGACAGGGGGCTGGTTGGGATCACCCCTCCACTTT. Translating it yields CASSPGTGGWLGSPLHF.

The chain is built from TRBV7-2 and TRBJ1-2; 9 positions match TRBD1. V trimming: 5 bases; J trimming: 9 bases; junction bases outside the gene matches: 19. The CDR3 length is 17 residues. CDR1 and CDR2 from the germline V gene are SGHTA and FQGNSA. The CDR3: CASSKSSSGQGSMRYTF. The CDR3 nucleotides are TGTGCCAGCAGCAAAAGTAGTAGTGGACAGGGGAGTATGCGCTACACCTTC.